Detailed here is one TCR beta chain. Its antigen is undetermined. TCRdb re-analysed the multiplex PCR reads in MiXCR, keeping a single row per CDR3 protein. The profile shows approximately 230,000 distinct CDR3 sequences, around 34% of them singletons. This specimen comes from a study of breast tumors, draining lymph nodes, adjacent tissues. Axillary draining lymph nodes of breast cancer patients supplied the node samples. Germline CDR1 is LNHDA and CDR2 is SQIVND (reference sequence). This CDR3 contains 15 residues. Trimming pared 1 base from V and 9 bases from J, leaving 18 bases between. Findings and limits, study-wide: Compared with lymph nodes, tumors were less diverse; compared with nontumor tissue, more.

Sequenced sample: axillary lymph node tissue. The rearrangement uses TRBV19 and TRBJ2-5; a possible D gene is TRBD1 (5 bases). The receptor was isolated from a female donor with breast cancer. Some clones in this sample may be carry-over from other donors' samples. CDR3 amino acids: CASSIGAGIGQPQYF. In DNA form, the CDR3 reads TGTGCCAGTAGTATAGGGGCAGGGATCGGTCAGCCCCAGTACTTC. Full variable domain (outside the CDR3, taken from reference TRBV19 and TRBJ2-5): DGGITQSPKYLFRKEGQNVTLSCEQNLNHDAMYWYRQDPGQGLRLIYYSQIVNDFQKGDIAEGYSVSREKKESFPLTVTSAQKNPTAFYLCASSIGAGIGQPQYFGPGTRLLVL.